Listed below are T cell receptor beta chains from one sample, sequenced in a study of cytomegalovirus exposure and HLA in healthy donors. Libraries were prepared by immunoSEQ multiplex PCR; TCRdb keeps only in-frame clonotypes and omits some of them. Seen here are a few hundred thousand clones, 80% observed once, and the top ten hold about 0.28%. Sequencing used PBMCs. These receptors originate from a girl aged 2 to 10 in good health and CMV-seronegative. CDR3s include the opening cysteine and the closing phenylalanine or tryptophan. D genes are given only for firm matches. The size entry is marked missing in some rows and otherwise reads once, few, many or a size class.

size,V,D,J,CDR3,DNA
NA,TRBV7-6,TRBD1,TRBJ2-7,CASSWDRGWVEQYF,TGTGCCAGCAGCTGGGACAGGGGATGGGTCGAGCAGTACTTC
NA,TRBV6-6,TRBD1,TRBJ2-3,CASSYGTGDTQYF,TGTGCCAGCAGTTACGGGACAGGGGATACGCAGTATTTT
NA,TRBV19,NA,TRBJ2-3,CASSIDLGFGHQYF,TGTGCCAGTAGTATAGATCTCGGTTTCGGACATCAGTATTTT
few,TRBV30,NA,TRBJ1-6,CAWSTPTGTQNSPLHF,TGTGCCTGGTCCACTCCTACCGGGACACAGAATTCACCCCTCCACTTT
NA,TRBV14,NA,TRBJ2-5,CASSHSLETQYF,TGTGCCAGCAGCCACTCCTTAGAGACCCAGTACTTC
few,TRBV2,TRBD1,TRBJ1-1,CAINSGGYTEAFF,TGTGCCATCAACTCAGGGGGCTACACTGAAGCTTTCTTT
NA,TRBV28,NA,TRBJ1-4,CASMRQVNEKLFF,TGTGCCAGCATGAGACAGGTTAATGAAAAACTGTTTTTT
NA,TRBV6-6,NA,TRBJ2-7,CASSYGGPYEQYF,TGTGCCAGCAGTTATGGCGGGCCCTACGAGCAGTACTTC
NA,TRBV19,TRBD2,TRBJ2-7,CASSGAGDISYEQYF,TGTGCCAGCTCGGGAGCGGGGGATATTTCCTACGAGCAGTACTTC
NA,TRBV5-6,NA,TRBJ2-1,CASSLGGDEQFF,TGTGCCAGCAGCTTGGGCGGGGATGAGCAGTTCTTC
NA,TRBV4-1,TRBD1,TRBJ1-2,CASSQAQDRGGYTF,TGCGCCAGCAGCCAGGCCCAGGACAGGGGAGGCTACACCTTC